One sample yielded the 5 T cell receptor beta chains listed below, sequenced in a study of blood T cell repertoires in COVID-19. Profiling relied on immunoSEQ multiplex PCR, and the TCRdb table lists in-frame clones only, not all of them. This sample has roughly 390,000 clones; around 87% occur once, and the top ten carry roughly 10%. Sequencing was done on a sample of peripheral blood. The receptors stem from a woman in her thirties with COVID-19, enrolled during active disease.

The chain links TRBV7-2 to TRBJ2-2; D is perhaps TRBD2 (6 bases). CDR3 size: 17 residues. Trimming removed 7 bases at V and 2 bases at J, with 20 bases between. Germline V lookup: CDR1 SGHTA, CDR2 FQGNSA. CDR3 sequence reads: CASIQRGAEVNTGELFF. The CDR3 bases are TGTGCCAGCATCCAGCGCGGGGCGGAGGTCAACACCGGGGAGCTGTTTTTT.

This chain uses TRBV7-9 with TRBJ1-4, with D uncertain. Germline-derived CDR1 and CDR2 are SEHNR and FQNEAQ (reference sequence). The CDR3 totals 16 residues. Trimming left V 1 base short and J 0 bases short, with 9 bases between. As DNA, the CDR3 is TGTGCCAGCAGCTTAGTGGCAGTTTCAACTAATGAAAAACTGTTTTTT. Translating gives CASSLVAVSTNEKLFF.

The V gene is TRBV5-4, the J gene TRBJ2-3; 7 nucleotides align to TRBD1. This CDR3 region has 16 residues. CDR1 and CDR2 from the germline V gene are SGHNT and YYREEE (reference sequence). V lost 3 bases to trimming and J lost 0 bases; unmatched junction nucleotides: 7. Written as DNA, the CDR3 is TGTGCCAGCAGCTCGGGACAGTCCCGTAGCACAGATACGCAGTATTTT. As protein: CASSSGQSRSTDTQYF.

The chain links TRBV7-9 to TRBJ2-7; D perhaps matches TRBD2 (7 bases). With 2 bases removed from V and 3 bases from J, the gap between germline ends came to 14 bases. The CDR3 runs to 15 residues. Germline assignment: CDR1 SEHNR and CDR2 FQNEAQ (reference sequence). Written as DNA, the CDR3 is TGTGCCAGCAGCTTAAATCGAGGGGGGGACTACGAGCAGTACTTC. Its protein is CASSLNRGGDYEQYF.

The rearrangement links TRBV29-1 to TRBJ1-2, with D hard to call. The CDR3 is 13 amino acids. Trimming took 0 bases from V and 4 from J, leaving 9 bases between them. Germline lookup yields CDR1 SQVTM and CDR2 ANQGSEA. CDR3 DNA sequence: TGCAGCGTTGAAGATCGGAGGGCCTATGGCTACACCTTC. Protein product: CSVEDRRAYGYTF.